This entry lists 13 T cell receptor beta chains sequenced from one sample in a study of cytomegalovirus exposure and HLA in healthy donors. Amplification used 60 Vbeta primers and 13 Jbeta primers. Sequencing used immunoSEQ multiplex PCR; TCRdb keeps in-frame clones, though not all of them. The sample holds hundreds of thousands of clones, about 75% seen once. The sequenced sample was PBMCs. The source of these receptors is a woman aged 25 to 39 in good health and CMV-seronegative.

The V call is TRBV5-4, the J call TRBJ1-2; 8 bases agree with TRBD1. The CDR3 totals 15 residues. Germline values: CDR1 SGHNT, CDR2 YYREEE (reference sequence). Unmatched junction bases numbered 10, after V lost 4 bases and J lost 5 bases. In DNA form, the CDR3 reads TGTGCCAGCAGCCCCGGACAGGGAATAGGGTATGGCTACACCTTC. Translating it yields CASSPGQGIGYGYTF. Looking up the rest from reference TRBV5-4 and TRBJ1-2 gives the full variable domain: ETGVTQSPTHLIKTRGQQVTLRCSSQSGHNTVSWYQQALGQGPQFIFQYYREEENGRGNFPPRFSGLQFPNYSSELNVNALELDDSALYLCASSPGQGIGYGYTFGSGTRLTVV.

The V call is TRBV5-6, the J call TRBJ1-4, with 7 bases identical to TRBD1. Losses at the gene ends were 6 bases for V and 7 bases for J; bases not matched to a gene: 12. CDR1 SGHDT and CDR2 YYEEEE come from the germline V gene. The CDR3 is 15 residues long. The CDR3 sequence is CASNLRGQGGEKLFF. For the CDR3, the DNA is TGTGCCAGCAATCTGAGAGGGCAGGGGGGTGAAAAACTGTTTTTT.

The chain links TRBV5-1 to TRBJ1-1; D is uncertain. There are 15 residues in the CDR3. V was cut by 6 bases and J by 0 bases, with 15 bases left in between. The germline V gene has CDR1 SGHRS and CDR2 YFSETQ. Here the CDR3 DNA reads TGCGCCAGCAAACCCCTACAGCAGATGAACACTGAAGCTTTCTTT. Protein: CASKPLQQMNTEAFF.

J is TRBJ1-3 and V is TRBV30; the match to TRBD1 covers 8 bases. J gave up 7 bases and V 5 bases, and 10 bases lay outside the gene matches. Germline values: CDR1 GTSNPN, CDR2 SVGIG (reference sequence). This CDR3 comprises 14 residues. CDR3: CAWAHTGGRNTIYF. CDR3 nucleotide sequence: TGTGCCTGGGCGCATACAGGGGGGAGGAACACCATATATTTT.

This sequence joins TRBV4-1 and TRBJ1-2; D unresolved. The CDR3 runs 13 residues. Trimming cost V 1 base and J 8 bases, with 11 bases left between them. CDR1 and CDR2 (germline): MGHRA, YSYEKL. CDR3 in amino acids: CASSQGEGLGYTF. DNA of the CDR3: TGCGCCAGCAGCCAAGGGGAGGGCCTAGGCTACACCTTC.

This chain links TRBV2 with TRBJ1-1; a possible D gene is TRBD1 (5 bases). Germline CDR1 reads SNHLY; CDR2 reads FYNNEI. V dropped 4 bases and J dropped 0 bases, with 9 bases sitting between them. The CDR3 covers 14 residues. In DNA form, the CDR3 reads TGTGCCAGCAGTGTAGACAGTATGAACACTGAAGCTTTCTTT. Translated: CASSVDSMNTEAFF.

The chain joins TRBV6-1 to TRBJ2-5; D is perhaps TRBD2 (6 bases). The V and J ends lost 5 bases and 4 bases respectively, with 14 bases between them. The CDR3 totals 14 residues. CDR1 is MNHNS and CDR2 is SASEGT in the germline V gene. The CDR3 DNA reads TGTGCCAGCAGTTCCGGGACTCCGGGAGAGACCCAGTACTTC. Residues: CASSSGTPGETQYF.

Concerning this clone: The same CDR3 also results from other DNA sequences found in this sample. CDR3: CASSPGLAGAGELFF. CDR3 coding DNA: TGTGCCAGCAGCCCCGGACTAGCGGGAGCCGGGGAGCTGTTTTTT. The chain uses TRBV6-6 and TRBJ2-2; 13 bases match TRBD2. The junction had 4 bases not matched to a gene; V was cut back by 6 bases and J by 6 bases. In germline, CDR1 is MNHNY, CDR2 SVGAGI (reference sequence). This CDR3 is built from 15 residues.

The chain carries TRBV7-9 and TRBJ1-1; D is ambiguous. Trimming cost V 1 base and J 11 bases, with 14 bases left between them. The germline V gene encodes CDR1 SEHNR and CDR2 FQNEAQ (reference sequence). The CDR3 extends over 13 amino acids. The CDR3 reads CASSLDRRDGAFF. CDR3 DNA sequence: TGTGCCAGCAGCTTAGATCGGAGAGACGGCGCTTTCTTT. The variable domain in full, completed from reference TRBV7-9 and TRBJ1-1, reads DTGVSQNPRHKITKRGQNVTFRCDPISEHNRLYWYRQTLGQGPEFLTYFQNEAQLEKSRLLSDRFSAERPKGSFSTLEIQRTEQGDSAMYLCASSLDRRDGAFFGQGTRLTVV.

V gene TRBV4-1 combines with J gene TRBJ2-1; 12 positions match TRBD2. The CDR3 is 17 amino acids. Germline V gene data show CDR1 as MGHRA and CDR2 as YSYEKL. V was clipped by 0 bases and J by 7 bases; unmatched bases: 7. The CDR3 DNA reads as TGCGCCAGCAGCCAAGATCAAAGGACTAGCGGGATTAATGAGCAGTTCTTC. This sequence encodes CASSQDQRTSGINEQFF.

J is TRBJ2-2 and V is TRBV27, with 8 bases identical to TRBD1. The CDR3 length is 15 residues. CDR1 MNHEY and CDR2 SMNVEV come from the germline V gene (reference sequence). V lost 4 bases to trimming and J lost 3 bases; unmatched junction nucleotides: 4. The CDR3 region has the DNA TGTGCCAGCAGTTCTCGACAGGGGTACACCGGGGAGCTGTTTTTT. Protein sequence: CASSSRQGYTGELFF.

The gene calls are TRBV11-2 and TRBJ2-3; the D gene is possibly TRBD2 (6 bases). V gave up 1 base and J gave up 0 bases, with 11 bases separating them. Germline-derived CDR1 and CDR2 are SGHAT and FQNNGV. The CDR3 has 16 amino acids. CDR3 residues: CASSLVGGDSTDTQYF. The CDR3 DNA reads as TGTGCCAGCAGCTTAGTGGGGGGAGATAGCACAGATACGCAGTATTTT.

In the case of this clone: Compared with germline, one end of the junction differs, possibly owing to a read error. The V call is TRBV7-9, the J call TRBJ2-1; D remains ambiguous. CDR1 SEHNR and CDR2 FQNEAQ come from the germline V gene (reference sequence). The CDR3 length is 15 residues. CDR3 nucleotides: TGTTCCAGCAGCTTATTAGCTAGCTCCTACAATGAGCAGTTCTTC. Its protein is CSSSLLASSYNEQFF.